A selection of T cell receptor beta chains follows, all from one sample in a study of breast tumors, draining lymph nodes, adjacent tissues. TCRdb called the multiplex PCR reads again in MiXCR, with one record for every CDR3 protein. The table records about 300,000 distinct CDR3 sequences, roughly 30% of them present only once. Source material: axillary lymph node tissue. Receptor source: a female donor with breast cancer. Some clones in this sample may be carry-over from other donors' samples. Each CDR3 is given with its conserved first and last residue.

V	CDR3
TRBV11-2	CASKDTGELFF
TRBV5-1	CASSGTGSYNEQSF
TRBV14	CASSKEKKVSGIQYF
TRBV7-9	CASSEQGRRNTEAFF
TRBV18	CASSPQDRRQETQYF
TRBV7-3	CATKLLAGVYEQYF
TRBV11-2	CASSLTSGGNQPQHF
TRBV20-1	CSALDFQGPETQYF
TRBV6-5	CASRPGQGVAQYF
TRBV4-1	CASSRTPRDIQYF
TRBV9	CASSSTSDTQYF
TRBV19	CASRGRANTGELFF
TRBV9	CASSGVGTPLNTGELFF
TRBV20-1	CSAGSRGQGLGFGYTF
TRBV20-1	CSASEGSGIDEQFF
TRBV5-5	CASSPPRAYSGGNGTGELFF
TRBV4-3	CASSQTTRGYLNNEQFF
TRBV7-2	CASSEQAGVTDTQYF
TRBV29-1	CSVEARGEQYF
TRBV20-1	CSAYLAGYVGEQFF
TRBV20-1	CSGLWLEGDTQYF
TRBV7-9	CASSQRLPGTGTDTQYF
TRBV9	CASSVVGRVGEQFF
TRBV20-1	CSASSPRLASAGELFF
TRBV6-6	CASSFWTGLALGTGELFF
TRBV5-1	CASRQTNTEAFF
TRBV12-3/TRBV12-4	CASSLQGSGNTEAFF
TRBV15	CATSDPSGIGYEQYF
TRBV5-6	CASSLEAAYTYVTEAFF
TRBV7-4	CASSLVPFMNTEAFF
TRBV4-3	CASSQDAKNIQYF
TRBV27	CASSSNSGRPNEQYF
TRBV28	CASGSHTQYF